This TCR beta chain derives from a study of blood T cell repertoires in COVID-19. Study-level background: Specimens from acute and convalescent COVID-19 originated in the United States, Italy and Spain. PBMCs, B-cell-depleted T cells, or T cells provided the cDNA or gDNA that made up the material.

Trimming removed 3 bases from V and 0 bases from J; junction bases left unmatched: 11. CDR1 and CDR2 from the germline V gene are SGHRS and YFSETQ. The CDR3 spans 17 residues. Data came from immunoSEQ multiplex PCR; TCRdb stores just in-frame clones and leaves some out. The repertoire holds 150,000 to 200,000 clones, more than 80% seen once, with roughly a tenth in the top ten. J is TRBJ2-7 and V is TRBV5-1; 8 bases map to TRBD2. Sample: peripheral blood. The source of this sequence is a human donor in a cohort sampled during active COVID-19. CDR3 sequence: CASSSRSSGPSSYEQYF. In DNA form, the CDR3 reads TGCGCCAGCAGCTCACGTTCTAGCGGGCCAAGCTCCTACGAGCAGTACTTC.